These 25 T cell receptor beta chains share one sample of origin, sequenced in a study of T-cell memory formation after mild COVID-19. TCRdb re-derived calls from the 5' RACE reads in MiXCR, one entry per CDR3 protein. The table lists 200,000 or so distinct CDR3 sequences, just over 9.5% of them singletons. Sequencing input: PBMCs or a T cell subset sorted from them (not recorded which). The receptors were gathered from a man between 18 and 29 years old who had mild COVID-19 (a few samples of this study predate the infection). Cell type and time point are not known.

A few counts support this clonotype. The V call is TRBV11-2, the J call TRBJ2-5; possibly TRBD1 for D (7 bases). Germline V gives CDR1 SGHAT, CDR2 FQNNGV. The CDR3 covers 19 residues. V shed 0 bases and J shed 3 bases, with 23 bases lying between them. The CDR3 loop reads CASSLDIAQGGHLKETQYF. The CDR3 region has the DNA TGTGCCAGCAGCTTAGATATTGCCCAGGGGGGACATCTCAAAGAGACCCAGTACTTC. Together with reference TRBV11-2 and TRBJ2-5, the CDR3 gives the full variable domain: EAGVAQSPRYKIIEKRQSVAFWCNPISGHATLYWYQQILGQGPKLLIQFQNNGVVDDSQLPKDRFSAERLKGVDSTLKIQPAKLEDSAVYLCASSLDIAQGGHLKETQYFGPGTRLLVL.

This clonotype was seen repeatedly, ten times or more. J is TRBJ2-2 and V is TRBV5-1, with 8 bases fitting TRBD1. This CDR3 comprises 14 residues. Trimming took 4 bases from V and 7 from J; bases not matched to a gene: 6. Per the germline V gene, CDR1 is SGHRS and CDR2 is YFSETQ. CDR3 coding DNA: TGCGCCAGCAGCGTGGACAGGGCCGACGGGGAGCTGTTTTTT. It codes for CASSVDRADGELFF.

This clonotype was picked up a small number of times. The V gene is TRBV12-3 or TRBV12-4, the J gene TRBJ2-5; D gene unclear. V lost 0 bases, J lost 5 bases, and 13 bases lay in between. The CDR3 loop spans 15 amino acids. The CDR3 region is CASSLALRVKETQYF. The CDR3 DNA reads TGTGCCAGCAGTTTAGCGCTAAGGGTCAAGGAGACCCAGTACTTC.

The chain's CDR3 is CASSLAGWADQPQHF. The CDR3 coding sequence is TGTGCCAGCAGCTTAGCAGGGTGGGCGGATCAGCCCCAGCATTTT. The V and J genes are TRBV7-2 and TRBJ1-5; D is unresolved. V gave up 0 bases and J gave up 5 bases, with 11 bases separating them. This CDR3 is 15 amino acids long. Germline V gene lookup returns CDR1 SGHTA and CDR2 FQGNSA.

In DNA form, the CDR3 reads TGTGCCAGCAGCTTAGACAGAAGAAGGAACGAGCAGTACGTC. It codes for CASSLDRRRNEQYV. The gene calls are TRBV5-6 and TRBJ2-7; TRBD1 is a possible D gene (5 bases). Germline CDR1 reads SGHDT; CDR2 reads YYEEEE. V shed 2 bases and J shed 5 bases, with 14 bases lying between them. This CDR3 comprises 14 residues.

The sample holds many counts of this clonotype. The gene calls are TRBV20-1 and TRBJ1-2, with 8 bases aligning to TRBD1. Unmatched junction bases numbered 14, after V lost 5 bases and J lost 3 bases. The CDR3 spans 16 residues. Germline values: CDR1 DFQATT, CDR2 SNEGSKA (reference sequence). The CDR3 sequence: CSAPRLGSGGDYGYTF. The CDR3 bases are TGCAGTGCTCCTCGACTCGGGTCAGGGGGCGACTATGGCTACACCTTC.

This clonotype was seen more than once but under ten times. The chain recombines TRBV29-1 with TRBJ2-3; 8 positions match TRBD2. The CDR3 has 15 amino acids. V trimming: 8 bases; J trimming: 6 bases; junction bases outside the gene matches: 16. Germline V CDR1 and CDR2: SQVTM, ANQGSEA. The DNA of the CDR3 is TGCAGCACCGCTCTGGGAGCGGGGGTGGGGGATACGCAGTATTTT. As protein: CSTALGAGVGDTQYF.

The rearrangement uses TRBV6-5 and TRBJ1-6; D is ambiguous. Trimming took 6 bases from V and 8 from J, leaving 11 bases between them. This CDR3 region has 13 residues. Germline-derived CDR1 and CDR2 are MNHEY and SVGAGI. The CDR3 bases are TGTGCCAGCAGGGCCCTTATGGATTCACCCCTCCACTTT. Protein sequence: CASRALMDSPLHF.

The CDR3 DNA reads TGTGCCAGTAGTATAGATGCTAGCGGGGGCTACGAGCAGTACTTC. It specifies CASSIDASGGYEQYF. V is TRBV19 and J is TRBJ2-7; TRBD2 matches at 10 bases. Per the germline V gene, CDR1 is LNHDA and CDR2 is SQIVND (reference sequence). The J segment lost 3 bases and the V segment lost 0 bases, leaving 2 bases of the junction unmatched. The CDR3 spans 15 residues.

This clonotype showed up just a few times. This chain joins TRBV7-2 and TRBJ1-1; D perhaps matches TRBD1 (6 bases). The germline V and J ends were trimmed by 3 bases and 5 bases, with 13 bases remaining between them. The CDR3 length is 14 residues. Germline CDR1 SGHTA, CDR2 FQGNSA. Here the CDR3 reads CASSLGGATTEAFF. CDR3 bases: TGTGCCAGCAGCTTGGGGGGGGCGACGACTGAAGCTTTCTTT.

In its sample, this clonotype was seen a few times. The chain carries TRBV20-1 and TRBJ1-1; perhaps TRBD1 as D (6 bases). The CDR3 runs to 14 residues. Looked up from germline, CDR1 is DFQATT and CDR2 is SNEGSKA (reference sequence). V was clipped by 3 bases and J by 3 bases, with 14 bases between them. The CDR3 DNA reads TGCAGTGCTAGCGCAGGGACACCCTACACTGAAGCTTTCTTT. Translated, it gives CSASAGTPYTEAFF.

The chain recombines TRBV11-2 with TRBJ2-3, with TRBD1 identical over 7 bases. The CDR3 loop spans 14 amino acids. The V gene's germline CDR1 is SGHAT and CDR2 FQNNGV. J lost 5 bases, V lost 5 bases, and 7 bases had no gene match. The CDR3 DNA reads TGTGCCAGCAGCCTCGACAGGGAACTAGATACGCAGTATTTT. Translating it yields CASSLDRELDTQYF. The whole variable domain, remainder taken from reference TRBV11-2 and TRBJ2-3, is EAGVAQSPRYKIIEKRQSVAFWCNPISGHATLYWYQQILGQGPKLLIQFQNNGVVDDSQLPKDRFSAERLKGVDSTLKIQPAKLEDSAVYLCASSLDRELDTQYFGPGTRLTVL.

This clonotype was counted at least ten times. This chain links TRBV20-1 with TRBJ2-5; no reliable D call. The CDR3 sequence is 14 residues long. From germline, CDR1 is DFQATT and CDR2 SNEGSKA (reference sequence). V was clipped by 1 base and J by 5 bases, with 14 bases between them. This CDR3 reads CSARVIRPEETQYF. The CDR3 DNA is TGCAGTGCTAGAGTTATTAGACCGGAGGAGACCCAGTACTTC.

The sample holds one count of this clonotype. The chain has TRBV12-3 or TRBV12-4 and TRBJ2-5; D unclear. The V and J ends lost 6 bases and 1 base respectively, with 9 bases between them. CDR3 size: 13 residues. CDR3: CASSVWIQETQYF. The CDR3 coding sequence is TGTGCCAGCAGCGTTTGGATCCAAGAGACCCAGTACTTC.

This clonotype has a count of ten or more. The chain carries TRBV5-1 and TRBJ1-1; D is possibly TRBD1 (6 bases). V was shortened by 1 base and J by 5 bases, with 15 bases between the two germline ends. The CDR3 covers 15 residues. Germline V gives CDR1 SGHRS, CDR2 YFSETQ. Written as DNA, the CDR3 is TGCGCCAGCAGCTTGTTTGGGGGCGCGGGGACTGAAGCTTTCTTT. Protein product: CASSLFGGAGTEAFF.

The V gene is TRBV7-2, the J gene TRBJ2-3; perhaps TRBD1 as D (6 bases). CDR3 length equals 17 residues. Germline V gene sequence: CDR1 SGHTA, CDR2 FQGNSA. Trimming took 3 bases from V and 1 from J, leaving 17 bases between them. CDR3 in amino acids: CASSFAGTHAGTDTQYF. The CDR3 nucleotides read TGTGCCAGCAGCTTCGCCGGGACACATGCTGGCACAGATACGCAGTATTTT.

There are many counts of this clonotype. The CDR3: CASSSPRSGYVTEAFF. Here the CDR3 DNA reads TGCGCCAGCAGCTCCCCGCGGTCGGGGTATGTCACTGAAGCTTTCTTT. The chain combines TRBV5-1 with TRBJ1-1; no clear D. The CDR3 length is 16 residues. Looked up from germline, CDR1 is SGHRS and CDR2 is YFSETQ. Trimming pared 3 bases from V and 4 bases from J, leaving 19 bases between.

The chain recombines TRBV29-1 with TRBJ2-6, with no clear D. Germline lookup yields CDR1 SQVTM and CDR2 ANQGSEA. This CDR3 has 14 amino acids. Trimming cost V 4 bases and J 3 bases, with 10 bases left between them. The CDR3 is CSVGKEVGANVLTF. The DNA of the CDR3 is TGCAGCGTTGGGAAAGAGGTTGGGGCCAACGTCCTGACTTTC.

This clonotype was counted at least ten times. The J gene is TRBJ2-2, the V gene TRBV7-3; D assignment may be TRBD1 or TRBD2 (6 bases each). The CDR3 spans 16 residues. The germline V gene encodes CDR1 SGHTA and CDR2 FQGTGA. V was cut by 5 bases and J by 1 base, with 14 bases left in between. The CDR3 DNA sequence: TGTGCCAGCAGCGTCATAGGAGGGGGGAACACCGGGGAGCTGTTTTTT. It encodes CASSVIGGGNTGELFF.

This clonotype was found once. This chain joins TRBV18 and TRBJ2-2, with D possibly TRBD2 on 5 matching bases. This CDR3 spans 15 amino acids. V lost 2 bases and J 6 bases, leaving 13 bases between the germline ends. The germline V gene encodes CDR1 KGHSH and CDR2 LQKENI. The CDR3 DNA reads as TGTGCCAGCTCACCAAAACCGGAGGTCCCCGGGGAGCTGTTTTTT. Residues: CASSPKPEVPGELFF.

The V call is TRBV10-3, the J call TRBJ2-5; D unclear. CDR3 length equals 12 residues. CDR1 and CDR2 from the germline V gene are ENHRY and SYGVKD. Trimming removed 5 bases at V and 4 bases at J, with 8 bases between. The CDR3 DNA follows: TGTGCCATCAGTTCTAGGGCAGAGACCCAGTACTTC. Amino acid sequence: CAISSRAETQYF.

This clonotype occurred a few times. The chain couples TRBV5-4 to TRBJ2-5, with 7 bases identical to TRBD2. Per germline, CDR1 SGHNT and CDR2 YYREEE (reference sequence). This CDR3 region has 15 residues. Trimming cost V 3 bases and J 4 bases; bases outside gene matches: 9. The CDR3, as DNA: TGTGCCAGCAGCTCGGGGGGAGCGGGTCGAGAGACCCAGTACTTC. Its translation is CASSSGGAGRETQYF.

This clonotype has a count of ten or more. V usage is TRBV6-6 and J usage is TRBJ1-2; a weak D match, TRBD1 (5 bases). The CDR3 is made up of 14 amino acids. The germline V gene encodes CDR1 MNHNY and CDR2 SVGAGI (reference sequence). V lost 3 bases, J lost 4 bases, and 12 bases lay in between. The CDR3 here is CASSYGGTAYGYTF. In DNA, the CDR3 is TGTGCCAGCAGTTATGGCGGGACGGCCTATGGCTACACCTTC.

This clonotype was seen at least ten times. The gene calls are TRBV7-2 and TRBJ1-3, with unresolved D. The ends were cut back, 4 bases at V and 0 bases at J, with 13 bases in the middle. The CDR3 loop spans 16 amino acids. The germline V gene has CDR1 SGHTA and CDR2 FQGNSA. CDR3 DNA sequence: TGTGCCAGCAGCTCTGCGGTGGCAGCCTCTGGAAACACCATATATTTT. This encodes CASSSAVAASGNTIYF.

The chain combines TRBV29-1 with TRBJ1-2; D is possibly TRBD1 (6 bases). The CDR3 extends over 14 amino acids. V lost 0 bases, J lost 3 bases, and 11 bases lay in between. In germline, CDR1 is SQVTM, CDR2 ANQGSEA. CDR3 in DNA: TGCAGCGTTGAAGATGAGAGGGGGTACTATGGCTACACCTTC. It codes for CSVEDERGYYGYTF.